This T cell receptor (beta chain) was sequenced during a study of T-cell memory formation after mild COVID-19. For the study at large: There were largely donor-specific TCR clusters.

This clonotype has a handful of counts. Its antigen is still unknown. With constant-segment primers, 5'RACE yielded cDNA libraries of TCR alpha and TCR beta that carried sample barcodes and UMIs. TCRdb recomputed calls from the 5' RACE reads with MiXCR, one row per CDR3 protein. The sample yields just over 400,000 distinct CDR3 sequences, 20% to 30% seen once. Notes on the study in general: While clones contracting from day 15 to 85 were balanced between CD4 and CD8, later expanders leaned CD4+.

J was trimmed by 7 bases and V by 5 bases; bases with no gene match: 9. The CDR3 has 15 amino acids. Germline values: CDR1 LNHDA, CDR2 SQIVND (reference sequence). Source material: PBMCs or a T cell subset sorted from them (not recorded which). The V gene is TRBV19, the J gene TRBJ2-2, with 8 bases fitting TRBD1. The sequence was obtained from an adult woman who had mild COVID-19 (a few samples of this study predate the infection). Cell type and time point are not known. The CDR3 loop reads CASSSTGGIGGELFF. The CDR3 bases are TGTGCCAGTAGTTCTACAGGGGGAATCGGCGGGGAGCTGTTTTTT.